These T cell receptor beta chains were read from a single sample in a study of blood T cell repertoires in COVID-19. Clones were sequenced by immunoSEQ multiplex PCR, and TCRdb holds only the in-frame ones, with some missing. Found here are about 74,000 clones, around 87% of them singletons; the top ten hold approximately 30%. The sequenced sample was peripheral blood. These receptor sequences come from a woman aged 80 or over with active or convalescent COVID-19. The CDR3 runs from the conserved cysteine through the conserved F or W. Each record gives: clone size, J gene, V gene, D gene, CDR3 length, CDR3 protein, CDR3 DNA. The D gene is left open where the match is weak. Size values are once, few and many counts, or a class for expanded clones, and some rows have none.

clone size: few
J gene: TRBJ2-1
V gene: TRBV9
D gene: TRBD2
CDR3 length: 14
CDR3 protein: CASSAGGAYNEQFF
CDR3 DNA: TGTGCCAGCAGCGCCGGGGGGGCATACAATGAGCAGTTCTTC

clone size: NA
J gene: TRBJ2-4
V gene: TRBV9
D gene: NA
CDR3 length: 14
CDR3 protein: CASSRSPDRNFQYF
CDR3 DNA: TGTGCCAGCAGCCGGAGCCCGGACAGAAACTTTCAGTACTTC

clone size: few
J gene: TRBJ1-5
V gene: TRBV28
D gene: NA
CDR3 length: 18
CDR3 protein: CASSRARHPSEGNQPQHF
CDR3 DNA: TGTGCCAGCAGTCGCGCCCGACACCCATCGGAGGGGAATCAGCCCCAGCATTTT

clone size: few
J gene: TRBJ2-7
V gene: TRBV5-4
D gene: TRBD2
CDR3 length: 14
CDR3 protein: CASSPLAGGPGQYF
CDR3 DNA: TGTGCCAGCAGCCCACTAGCGGGGGGCCCCGGGCAGTACTTC

clone size: NA
J gene: TRBJ1-4
V gene: TRBV9
D gene: NA
CDR3 length: 13
CDR3 protein: CASNGVGVEKLFF
CDR3 DNA: TGTGCCAGCAATGGAGTAGGGGTCGAAAAACTGTTTTTT

clone size: NA
J gene: TRBJ2-5
V gene: TRBV11-3
D gene: TRBD2
CDR3 length: 15
CDR3 protein: CASSLGRLAGETQYF
CDR3 DNA: TGTGCCAGCAGCTTAGGGCGACTAGCCGGAGAGACCCAGTACTTC

clone size: once
J gene: TRBJ2-3
V gene: TRBV3-1/TRBV3-2
D gene: TRBD1
CDR3 length: 15
CDR3 protein: CASSPLGGSTDTQYF
CDR3 DNA: TGTGCCAGCAGCCCCCTAGGGGGCAGTACAGATACGCAGTATTTT

clone size: NA
J gene: TRBJ1-1
V gene: TRBV6-5
D gene: NA
CDR3 length: 14
CDR3 protein: CASSYTAGNTEAFF
CDR3 DNA: TGTGCCAGCAGTTACACGGCAGGGAACACTGAAGCTTTCTTT

clone size: NA
J gene: TRBJ1-2
V gene: TRBV29-1
D gene: NA
CDR3 length: 15
CDR3 protein: CSVPLGGTAAYGYTF
CDR3 DNA: TGCAGCGTTCCCCTGGGTGGCACAGCCGCATATGGCTACACCTTC

clone size: NA
J gene: TRBJ2-3
V gene: TRBV7-2
D gene: TRBD2
CDR3 length: 16
CDR3 protein: CASTQSPLAASDTQYF
CDR3 DNA: TGTGCCAGCACCCAATCCCCCCTAGCGGCCTCAGATACGCAGTATTTT

clone size: once
J gene: TRBJ1-4
V gene: TRBV9
D gene: NA
CDR3 length: 14
CDR3 protein: CASSAQPTNEKLFF
CDR3 DNA: TGTGCCAGCAGCGCACAGCCAACTAATGAAAAACTGTTTTTT

clone size: NA
J gene: TRBJ2-3
V gene: TRBV5-1
D gene: NA
CDR3 length: 16
CDR3 protein: CASSLGASSGTDTQYF
CDR3 DNA: TGCGCCAGCAGCTTGGGAGCTAGCAGCGGCACAGATACGCAGTATTTT